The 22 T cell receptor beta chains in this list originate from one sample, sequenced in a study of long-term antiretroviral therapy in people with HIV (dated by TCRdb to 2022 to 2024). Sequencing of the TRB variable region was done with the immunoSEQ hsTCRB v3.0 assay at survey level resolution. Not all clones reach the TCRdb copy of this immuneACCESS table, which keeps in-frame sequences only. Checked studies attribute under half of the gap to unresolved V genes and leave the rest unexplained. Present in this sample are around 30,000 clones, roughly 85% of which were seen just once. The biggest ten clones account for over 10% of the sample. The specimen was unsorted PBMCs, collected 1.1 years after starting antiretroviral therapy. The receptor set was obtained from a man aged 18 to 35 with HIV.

In DNA, the CDR3 is TGTGCCAGCAGCTTGGGCTCCACGGCGAGCACAGATACGCAGTATTTT. Encoded protein: CASSLGSTASTDTQYF. The chain recombines TRBV5-4 with TRBJ2-3, with D uncertain. This CDR3 has 16 residues. V lost 0 bases to trimming and J lost 0 bases, with 11 bases between them. Germline V gene lookup returns CDR1 SGHNT and CDR2 YYREEE (reference sequence).

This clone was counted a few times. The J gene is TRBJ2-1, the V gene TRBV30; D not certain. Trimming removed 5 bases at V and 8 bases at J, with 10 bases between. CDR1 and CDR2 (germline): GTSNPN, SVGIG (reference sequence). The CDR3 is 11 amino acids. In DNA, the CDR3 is TGTGCCTGGCAGCGCGTTGATGAGCAGTTCTTC. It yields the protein CAWQRVDEQFF.

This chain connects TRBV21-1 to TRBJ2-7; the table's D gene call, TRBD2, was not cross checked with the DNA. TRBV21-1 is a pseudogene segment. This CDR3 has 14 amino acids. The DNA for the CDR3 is TGTGCCAGCAGCAAAGTGCGGGAGAGCGACGAGCAGTACTTC. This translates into CASSKVRESDEQYF.

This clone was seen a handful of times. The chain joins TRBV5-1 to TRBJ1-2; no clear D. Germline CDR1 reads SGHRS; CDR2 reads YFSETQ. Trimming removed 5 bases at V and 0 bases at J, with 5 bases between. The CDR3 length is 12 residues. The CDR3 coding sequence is TGCGCCAGCAGTATCACTAACTATGGCTACACCTTC. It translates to CASSITNYGYTF.

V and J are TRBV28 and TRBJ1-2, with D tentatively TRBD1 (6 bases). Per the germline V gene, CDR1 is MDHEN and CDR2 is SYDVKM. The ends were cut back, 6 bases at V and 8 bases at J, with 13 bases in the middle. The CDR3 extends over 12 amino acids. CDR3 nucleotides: TGTGCCAGCAGGACACAGGGTTGGGGCTACACCTTC. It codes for CASRTQGWGYTF.

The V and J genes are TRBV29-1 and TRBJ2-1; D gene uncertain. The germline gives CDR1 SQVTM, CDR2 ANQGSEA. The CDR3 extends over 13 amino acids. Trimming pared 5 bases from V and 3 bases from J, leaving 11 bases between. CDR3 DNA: TGCAGCGTTATCTTCTCCCTCTACAATGAGCAGTTCTTC. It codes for CSVIFSLYNEQFF.

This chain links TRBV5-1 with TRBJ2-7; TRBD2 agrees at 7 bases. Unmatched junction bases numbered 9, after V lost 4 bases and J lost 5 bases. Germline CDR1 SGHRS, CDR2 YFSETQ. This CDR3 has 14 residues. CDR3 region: CASSPSGDPDEQYF. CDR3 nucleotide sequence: TGCGCCAGCAGCCCCAGCGGGGACCCTGACGAGCAGTACTTC.

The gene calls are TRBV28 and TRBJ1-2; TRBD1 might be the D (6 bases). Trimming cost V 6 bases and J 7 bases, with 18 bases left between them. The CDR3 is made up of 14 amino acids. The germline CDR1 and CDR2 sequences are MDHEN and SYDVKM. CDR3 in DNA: TGTGCCAGCAGCTTCCAGGACAGAAGGAGTGGCTACACCTTC. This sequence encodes CASSFQDRRSGYTF.

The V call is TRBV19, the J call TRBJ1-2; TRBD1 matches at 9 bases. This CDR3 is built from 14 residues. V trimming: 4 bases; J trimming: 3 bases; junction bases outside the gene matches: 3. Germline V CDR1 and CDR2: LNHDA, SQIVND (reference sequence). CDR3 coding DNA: TGTGCCAGTAGTAGCCGGACAGGGGACTATGGCTACACCTTC. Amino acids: CASSSRTGDYGYTF.

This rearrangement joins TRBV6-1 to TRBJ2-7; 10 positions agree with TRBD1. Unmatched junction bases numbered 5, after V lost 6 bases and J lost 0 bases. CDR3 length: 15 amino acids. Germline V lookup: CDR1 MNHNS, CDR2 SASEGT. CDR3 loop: CASSAGQGSSYEQYF. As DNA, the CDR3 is TGTGCCAGCAGCGCGGGACAGGGGTCCTCCTACGAGCAGTACTTC.

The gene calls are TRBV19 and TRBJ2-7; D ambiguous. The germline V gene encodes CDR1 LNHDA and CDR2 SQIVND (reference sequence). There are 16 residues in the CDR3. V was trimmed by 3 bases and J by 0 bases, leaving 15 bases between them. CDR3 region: CASSIGLVELSYEQYF. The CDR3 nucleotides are TGTGCCAGTAGTATTGGGTTGGTGGAGCTCTCCTACGAGCAGTACTTC.

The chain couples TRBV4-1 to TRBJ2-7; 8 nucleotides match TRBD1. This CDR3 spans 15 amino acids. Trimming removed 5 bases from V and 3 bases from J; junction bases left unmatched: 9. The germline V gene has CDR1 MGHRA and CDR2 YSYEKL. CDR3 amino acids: CASSARTGNNYEQYF. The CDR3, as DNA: TGCGCCAGCAGCGCGAGGACAGGGAACAACTACGAGCAGTACTTC.

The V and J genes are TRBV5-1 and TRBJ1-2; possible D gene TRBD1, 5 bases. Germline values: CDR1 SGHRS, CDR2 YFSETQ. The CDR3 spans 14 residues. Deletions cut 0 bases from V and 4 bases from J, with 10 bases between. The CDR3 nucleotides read TGCGCCAGCAGCTTGGCGGGGGATCTCTATGGCTACACCTTC. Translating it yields CASSLAGDLYGYTF. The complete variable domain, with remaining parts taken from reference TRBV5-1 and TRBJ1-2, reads KAGVTQTPRYLIKTRGQQVTLSCSPISGHRSVSWYQQTPGQGLQFLFEYFSETQRNKGNFPGRFSGRQFSNSRSEMNVSTLELGDSALYLCASSLAGDLYGYTFGSGTRLTVV.

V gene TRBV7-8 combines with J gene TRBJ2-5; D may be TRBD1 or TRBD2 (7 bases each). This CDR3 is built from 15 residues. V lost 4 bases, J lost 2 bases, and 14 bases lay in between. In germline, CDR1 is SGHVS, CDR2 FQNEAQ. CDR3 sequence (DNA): TGTGCCAGCAGCTCGAACAGGGGACTACAAGAGACCCAGTACTTC. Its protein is CASSSNRGLQETQYF.

CDR3 nucleotide sequence: TGTGCCAGCAGTTTATGGAGCCAGGGGGAGCAGTACTTC. Translating gives CASSLWSQGEQYF. This chain connects TRBV27 to TRBJ2-7, with D perhaps TRBD1 (6 bases). V lost 1 base and J lost 7, with 11 bases in between. The CDR3 consists of 13 residues. Germline-derived CDR1 and CDR2 are MNHEY and SMNVEV (reference sequence).

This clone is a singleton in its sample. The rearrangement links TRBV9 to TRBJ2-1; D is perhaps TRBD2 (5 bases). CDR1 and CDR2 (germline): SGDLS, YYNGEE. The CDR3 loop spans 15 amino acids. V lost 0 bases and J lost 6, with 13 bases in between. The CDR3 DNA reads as TGTGCCAGCAGCGTAGGGTGGGCGGGTGTCAATGAGCAGTTCTTC. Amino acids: CASSVGWAGVNEQFF.

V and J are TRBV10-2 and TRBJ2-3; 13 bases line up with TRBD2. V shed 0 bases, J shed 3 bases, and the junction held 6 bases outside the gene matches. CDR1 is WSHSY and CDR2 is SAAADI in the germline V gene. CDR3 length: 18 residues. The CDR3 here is CASSESRTSGGWTDTQYF. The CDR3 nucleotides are TGCGCCAGCAGTGAGTCTCGGACTAGCGGGGGTTGGACAGATACGCAGTATTTT.

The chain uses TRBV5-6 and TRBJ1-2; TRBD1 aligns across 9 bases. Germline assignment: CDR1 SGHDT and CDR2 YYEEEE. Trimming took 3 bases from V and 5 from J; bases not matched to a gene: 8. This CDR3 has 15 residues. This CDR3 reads CASSSTGGNEYGYTF. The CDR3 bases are TGTGCCAGCAGCTCGACAGGGGGGAACGAATATGGCTACACCTTC.

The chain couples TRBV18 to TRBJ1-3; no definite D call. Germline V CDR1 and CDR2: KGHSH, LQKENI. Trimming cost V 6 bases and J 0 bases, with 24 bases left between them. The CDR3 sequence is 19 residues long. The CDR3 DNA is TGTGCCAGCTCGCCTAGGTTGGATCAACTTTCGAGCTCTGGAAACACCATATATTTT. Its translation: CASSPRLDQLSSSGNTIYF.

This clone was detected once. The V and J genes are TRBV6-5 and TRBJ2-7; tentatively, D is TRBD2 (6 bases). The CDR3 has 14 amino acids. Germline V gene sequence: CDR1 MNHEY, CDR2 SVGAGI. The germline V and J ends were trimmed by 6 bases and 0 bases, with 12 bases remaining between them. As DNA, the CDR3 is TGTGCCAGCAGCCCCGCGGGACTCTCCTACGAGCAGTACTTC. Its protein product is CASSPAGLSYEQYF.

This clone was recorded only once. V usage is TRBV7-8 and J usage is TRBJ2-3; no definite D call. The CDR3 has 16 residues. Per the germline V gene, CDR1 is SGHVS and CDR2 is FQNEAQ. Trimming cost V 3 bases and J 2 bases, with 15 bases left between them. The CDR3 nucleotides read TGTGCCAGCAGCTTTCCCCCTGAGTTCGACACAGATACGCAGTATTTT. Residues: CASSFPPEFDTDTQYF.

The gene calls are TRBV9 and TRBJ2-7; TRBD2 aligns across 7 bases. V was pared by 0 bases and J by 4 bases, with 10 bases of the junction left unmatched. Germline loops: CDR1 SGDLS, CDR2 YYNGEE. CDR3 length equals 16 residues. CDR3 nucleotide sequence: TGTGCCAGCAGCGTAGACCCTATGGGGGGGAGATACGAGCAGTACTTC. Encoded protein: CASSVDPMGGRYEQYF.